A single sample is the source of the 11 T cell receptor beta chains below, sequenced in a study of shared clonotypes between healthy human individuals (dated by TCRdb to 2020 to 2022). CD8 naive samples were obtained by positive selection for CCR7 among CD45RO-negative cells, yielding a CD45RA+CCR7+ population from which TemRA cells were excluded. Library construction relied on the immunoSEQ multiplex PCR assay. TCRdb mirrors the immuneACCESS table, restricted to in-frame sequences. Some clones are absent from its copies; in checked studies, under half trace to an unresolved V gene, and the reason for the others is unknown. This sample is represented by hundreds of thousands of clones; roughly 96% of them were singletons. Of the sample, approximately 0.12% is held by the ten largest clones. The sample taken for sequencing was naive CD8+ T cells sorted from blood. The sample's cell subset or site label, decoded: CD45RA+CCR7+. All receptors come from a woman in her thirties in good health.

The chain is built from TRBV2 and TRBJ1-2; D uncertain. The germline V gene has CDR1 SNHLY and CDR2 FYNNEI. This CDR3 spans 16 amino acids. V lost 2 bases to trimming and J lost 0 bases, with 13 bases between them. CDR3 in amino acids: CASSESQLVANYGYTF. The CDR3 region has the DNA TGTGCCAGCAGTGAATCCCAACTCGTAGCTAACTATGGCTACACCTTC.

This sequence joins TRBV27 and TRBJ2-1; 9 bases match TRBD1. There are 15 residues in the CDR3. Germline lookup yields CDR1 MNHEY and CDR2 SMNVEV (reference sequence). The V segment lost 7 bases and the J segment 5 bases; nucleotides outside the gene matches: 9. Written as DNA, the CDR3 is TGTGCCAGCACCTCAAGAGGGACAGGGCACAATGAGCAGTTCTTC. Translating gives CASTSRGTGHNEQFF.

The V call is TRBV11-2, the J call TRBJ1-1, with D possibly being TRBD1 (5 bases). The CDR3 length is 12 residues. The V gene's germline CDR1 is SGHAT and CDR2 FQNNGV. V was shortened by 1 base and J by 11 bases, with 11 bases between the two germline ends. The CDR3 region has the DNA TGTGCCAGCAGCTTAGGAGTGGAGGGGGCTTTCTTT. Its translation is CASSLGVEGAFF.

The chain joins TRBV5-1 to TRBJ1-2, with 10 bases matching TRBD1. With V trimmed by 4 bases and J by 1 base, 10 bases remained unmatched. Germline CDR1 and CDR2: SGHRS and YFSETQ. The CDR3 runs to 17 residues. The CDR3 here is CASSHRDRGLVNYGYTF. The CDR3 coding sequence is TGCGCCAGCAGCCACCGGGACAGGGGTCTCGTTAACTATGGCTACACCTTC.

This sequence joins TRBV2 and TRBJ2-7; possible D gene TRBD2, 6 bases. V gave up 7 bases and J gave up 5 bases, with 12 bases separating them. The CDR3 sequence is 12 residues long. Germline lookup yields CDR1 SNHLY and CDR2 FYNNEI. The CDR3 protein is CASTGGAHEQYF. The CDR3 region has the DNA TGTGCCAGCACCGGAGGGGCCCACGAGCAGTACTTC. Filled out from reference TRBV2 and TRBJ2-7, the complete variable domain reads EPEVTQTPSHQVTQMGQEVILRCVPISNHLYFYWYRQILGQKVEFLVSFYNNEISEKSEIFDDQFSVERPDGSNFTLKIRSTKLEDSAMYFCASTGGAHEQYFGPGTRLTVT.

The gene calls are TRBV2 and TRBJ2-7; unclear D gene. V was shortened by 0 bases and J by 0 bases, with 9 bases between the two germline ends. This CDR3 has 15 residues. Germline CDR1 SNHLY, CDR2 FYNNEI. CDR3 sequence (DNA): TGTGCCAGCAGTGAAGCCCGTCTGAGCTCCTACGAGCAGTACTTC. Amino acid sequence: CASSEARLSSYEQYF.

The chain joins TRBV2 to TRBJ1-4, with D tentatively TRBD1 (5 bases). Trimming removed 6 bases at V and 7 bases at J, with 24 bases between. The CDR3 is 17 amino acids. Per the germline V gene, CDR1 is SNHLY and CDR2 is FYNNEI. CDR3 nucleotide sequence: TGTGCCAGCAGCGGGACCCGGCAGCTCCCAAATTCTGAAAAACTGTTTTTT. Protein sequence: CASSGTRQLPNSEKLFF.

This chain links TRBV30 with TRBJ1-2, with D unresolved. Between the trimmed V and J ends, which lost 0 bases and 6 bases, there was a span of 17 bases. CDR1 is GTSNPN and CDR2 is SVGIG in the germline V gene (reference sequence). This CDR3 is built from 15 residues. Written as DNA, the CDR3 is TGTGCCTGGAGTGTATTGGGCCTCGGGTCGGATGGCTACACCTTC. This gives the protein CAWSVLGLGSDGYTF.

This chain uses TRBV27 with TRBJ1-2; the match to TRBD1 covers 7 bases. Germline CDR1 MNHEY, CDR2 SMNVEV (reference sequence). The CDR3 is 14 residues long. Trimming took 5 bases from V and 8 from J; bases not matched to a gene: 11. CDR3 residues: CASSRRQGREGYTF. The CDR3 DNA sequence: TGTGCCAGCAGTCGTCGACAGGGCCGGGAGGGCTACACCTTC.

The chain has TRBV29-1 and TRBJ2-7; the D gene is possibly TRBD1 (5 bases). This CDR3 comprises 13 residues. Trimming pared 4 bases from V and 3 bases from J, leaving 13 bases between. Germline V gene data show CDR1 as SQVTM and CDR2 as ANQGSEA. Written as DNA, the CDR3 is TGCAGCGTTGTAGTGCGACAGAACTACGAGCAGTACTTC. Protein sequence: CSVVVRQNYEQYF.

The CDR3 is CASSLDGTSTDTQYF. CDR3 nucleotide sequence: TGTGCCAGCAGCTTGGACGGAACTAGCACAGATACGCAGTATTTT. This chain connects TRBV5-6 to TRBJ2-3; D is unclear. This CDR3 contains 15 residues. Looked up from germline, CDR1 is SGHDT and CDR2 is YYEEEE. V was clipped by 0 bases and J by 0 bases, with 8 bases between them.